What follows is one T cell receptor beta chain and its context. The sample originates from a study of blood T cell repertoires in COVID-19. Profiled with immunoSEQ multiplex PCR; TCRdb holds only in-frame clones, not every one. The table records 60,000 or so clones, about 90% of them present only once. Germline loops: CDR1 SQVTM, CDR2 ANQGSEA. The CDR3 is 14 residues long. J lost 5 bases, V lost 4 bases, and 7 bases had no gene match. The chain carries TRBV29-1 and TRBJ2-5, with 10 bases fitting TRBD1. The source of this sequence is a human donor with acute or convalescent COVID-19. The donor label of this sample is uncertain. Sequencing was done on a sample of peripheral blood. The CDR3 DNA reads TGCAGCGTTGTGGGGACAGGGGTTCGGGAGACCCAGTACTTC. Its protein product is CSVVGTGVRETQYF.